This T cell receptor beta chain derives from a study of identical twins. In TCRdb, the 5' RACE reads were re-called with MiXCR into one record per CDR3 protein. This sample has approximately 550,000 distinct CDR3 sequences, with around 24% found just once. Study-level findings and limits: Conclusions were based on cross-sectional statistical analysis, without following the same donors.

CDR3 size: 13 residues. Trimming took 9 bases from V and 5 from J, leaving 16 bases between them. Germline CDR1 LNHDA, CDR2 SQIVND (reference sequence). With respect to this clonotype: Its specificity is not known.

The data were also submitted as part of a second study, on yellow fever vaccine responses in identical twins.

Sequencing was done on a sample of CD4+ T cells sorted from blood. The chain has TRBV19 and TRBJ1-2, with D tentatively TRBD1 (5 bases). This receptor was taken from a young woman in good health. CDR3 residues: CASAQAPLYGYTF. DNA of the CDR3: TGTGCCAGCGCACAGGCCCCATTATATGGCTACACCTTC.